In its sample, the clone carrying this TCR beta chain was seen once. These data are taken from a study of CD8+CD57+ T cells in acquired aplastic anemia. Patients picked for sequencing had shown CD8+CD57+ cell expansion detected by flow cytometry. Genomic DNA, serving as template, underwent TCR beta VDJ and CDR3 profiling. TCRdb processed the reads anew with MiXCR; each CDR3 protein has one entry. The repertoire consists of hundreds of thousands of distinct CDR3 sequences, with around 82% occurring once and the leading ten covering 40% to 55%. Germline lookup yields CDR1 SGHNT and CDR2 YYREEE (reference sequence). J lost 4 bases, V lost 7 bases, and 6 bases had no gene match. The CDR3 is made up of 13 amino acids.

The rearrangement links TRBV5-4 to TRBJ2-3; TRBD2 agrees at 7 bases. Sequencing used sorted CD4+, CD8+, or CD8+CD57+ T cells (not recorded which) from PBMCs. This TCR came from a human donor with aplastic anemia. The CDR3 loop is CASGSTSADTQYF. CDR3 nucleotide sequence: TGTGCCAGCGGGTCTACTAGCGCAGATACGCAGTATTTT.